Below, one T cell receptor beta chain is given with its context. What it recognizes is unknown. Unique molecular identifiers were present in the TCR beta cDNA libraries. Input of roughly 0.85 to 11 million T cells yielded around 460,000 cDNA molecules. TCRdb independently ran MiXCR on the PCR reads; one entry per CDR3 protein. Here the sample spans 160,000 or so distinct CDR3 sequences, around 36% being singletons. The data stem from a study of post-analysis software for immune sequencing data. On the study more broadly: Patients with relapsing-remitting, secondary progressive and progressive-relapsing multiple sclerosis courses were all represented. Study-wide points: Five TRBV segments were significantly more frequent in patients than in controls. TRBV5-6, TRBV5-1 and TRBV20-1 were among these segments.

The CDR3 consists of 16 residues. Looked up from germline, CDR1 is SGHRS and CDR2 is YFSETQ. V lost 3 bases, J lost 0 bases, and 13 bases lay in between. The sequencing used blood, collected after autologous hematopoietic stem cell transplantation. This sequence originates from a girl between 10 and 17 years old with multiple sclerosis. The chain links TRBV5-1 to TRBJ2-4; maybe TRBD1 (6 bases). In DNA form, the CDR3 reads TGCGCCAGCAGCTCCAGGGGTGGGCTAGCCAAAAACATTCAGTACTTC. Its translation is CASSSRGGLAKNIQYF.